This T cell receptor beta chain emerged from a study of T cell responses to AZD1222 COVID-19 vaccine. Overall study results and limits: A mostly white British donor set with more females was recruited, and clonal diversity was possibly underestimated.

The data were produced by immunoSEQ multiplex PCR, yet TCRdb's version contains in-frame clones alone and is incomplete. The data contain some 180,000 clones, about 92% of them singletons. V shed 2 bases and J shed 7 bases, with 9 bases lying between them. This CDR3 has 13 residues. Looked up from germline, CDR1 is SGHTA and CDR2 is FQGTGA. On this clone itself: Its antigen is still unknown.

The chain links TRBV7-3 to TRBJ1-5; D unclear. This specimen consisted of peripheral blood, obtained 28 days after the second dose of the MenACWY control vaccine. This TCR was sampled from an adult who received the MenACWY meningococcal vaccine as a control. CDR3 loop: CASSLDWEQPQHF. Here the CDR3 DNA reads TGTGCCAGCAGCTTAGACTGGGAGCAGCCCCAGCATTTT.